The clone carrying this TCR beta chain was seen a few times. Its antigen is not identified. CDR1 GTSNPN and CDR2 SVGIG come from the germline V gene (reference sequence). The CDR3 spans 14 residues. V was trimmed by 1 base and J by 7 bases, leaving 14 bases between them. Generated by immunoSEQ multiplex PCR, the TCRdb table keeps only in-frame clones and is missing some. The sample lists about 4,500 clones, around 30% occurring once. This entry belongs to a study of T cells in localized non-small cell lung cancer. Whole-study results and caveats: One tumor region alone was sequenced, and heterogeneity therefore remains possible. Turning up in adjacent lung were a median around 58 of the top 100 tumor clones. A denser population of T cells in blood accompanied longer overall survival. Highest T cell clonality was seen in uninvolved adjacent lung, surpassing that measured in tumor.

This chain links TRBV30 with TRBJ1-5; D is perhaps TRBD1 (5 bases). The sample here was lung tumor tissue, taken before any cancer treatment. The sequence was obtained from a male donor at least 60 years old with stage I lung adenocarcinoma. DNA of the CDR3: TGTGCCTGGAGTGACCCTCGGGGCGGCCAGCCCCAGCATTTT. Its protein is CAWSDPRGGQPQHF.